This T cell receptor beta chain was captured in a study of Siglec-9 on CD8 T cells in melanoma. Study-wide results and caveats: In melanoma tumors, a Siglec-9-marked effector memory CD8+ subset reportedly appeared to accumulate.

The CDR3 runs to 16 residues. Losses at the gene ends were 5 bases for V and 1 base for J; bases not matched to a gene: 4. Germline V CDR1 and CDR2: SGHNT, YENEEA. Profiling relied on immunoSEQ multiplex PCR, and the TCRdb table lists in-frame clones only, not all of them. This sample has 30,000 or so clones, with 80% found just once. As for this clone: Its cognate antigen is unknown.

The specimen was Siglec-9- CD8+ T cells sorted from blood. The chain is built from TRBV11-3 and TRBJ2-2, with TRBD2 matching over 10 bases. The TCR sequence derives from a human donor in good health. The CDR3 DNA reads TGTGCCAGCAGCACAGGACTAGCGGTGAACACCGGGGAGCTGTTTTTT. Amino acid sequence: CASSTGLAVNTGELFF.